This entry features one T cell receptor (beta chain) sequence. Its antigen remains unidentified. Related donors were used in the transplants with nonmyeloablative bone marrow transplantation, and mixed chimerism was transient in the human trials. Unstimulated Tregs (CD4+CD25+CD127-), CD4+ non-Tregs (CD4+CD25-), CD4 and CD8 cells were FACS-sorted from thawed PBMCs. The patients were 4 recipients of combined kidney and bone marrow transplants from the ITN036ST trial, and samples were available only for these trial subjects. Healthy control blood was separated into PBMCs by Ficoll density gradient and cryopreserved, and patient PBMCs were collected both before and after transplant. The sample comes from a study of Tregs in tolerant kidney transplant recipients (dated by TCRdb to between 2018 and 2020). Describing the broader study: Before combined kidney and bone marrow transplantation, this study identified donor-specific regulatory T cells using TCRbeta sequencing and then followed those same cells after transplant. Study-wide conclusions, independent of this receptor: In tolerant patients, the expansion of donor-specific Tregs was greater than global Treg expansion, suggesting that the expansion was antigen-driven rather than nonspecific. For some patients, the PCR primers changed as time went on, which meant samples from those patients could not be compared with one another at the nucleotide level. Biological reproducibility was not directly addressed, though technical replication error appeared minimal. The most biologically relevant and donor-specific TCRbeta repertoire appeared to be identified by expanding Tregs with activated donor B cells. Because the study included only a small number of patients, the results must be confirmed in larger populations and under other immunosuppression protocols.

Genomic DNA was extracted from sorted cells with the QIAGEN DNeasy Blood and Tissue Kit for TCRbeta CDR3 sequencing. Through immunoSEQ, high-throughput TCRbeta CDR3 sequencing was done commercially, including PCR amplification with internal controls and bias correction. The source study handled its data this way. Unique productive TCRbeta sequences were defined by CDR3 nucleotide sequence when primers matched and otherwise by CDR3 amino acid sequence together with Vbeta and Jbeta genes. To correct for sorting error, sequences found in more than one sorted population at a frequency ratio of 2:1 or less were discarded, and the remaining shared sequences were assigned to the population with the higher frequency. A sequence was defined as donor-reactive if the sequence was expanded at least 5-fold in CFSE-low cells compared with unstimulated cells and had a frequency of at least 0.01% in CFSE-low cells. Repertoire divergence was quantified by Jensen-Shannon divergence using the top 100 TCRbeta sequences ranked by frequency. For any sample with multiple sequencing runs, sorting error was corrected in each run separately before the runs were pooled. TCRdb mirrors the immuneACCESS table, restricted to in-frame sequences. Some clones are absent from its copies; in checked studies, under half trace to an unresolved V gene, and the reason for the others is unknown. Clonal size and the V and J genes are those of that table, whereas D and trimming came from the DNA. This specimen's table enumerates some 30,000 clones. 1.8% of the sample is taken by the ten largest.

This material consisted of CD4+ T cells from blood (PBMCs), taken 24 months after the transplant. The TCR originated in a human patient who received a combined kidney and bone marrow transplant. Post transplant, some T cells may arise from the graft donor.

The encoded CDR3 is CASSLAVAGLETQYF. The part of the CDR3 DNA that was read is TGCGCCAGCAGCTTGGCCGTAGCGGGACTAGAGACC. This receptor chain uses TRBV5-1 and TRBJ2-5; 8 bases in the junction line up with TRBD2. With the read ending 3 residues before the CDR3 end, the germline J gene is used to fill in that end. As encoded in the germline V gene, CDR1 is SGHRS while CDR2 is YFSETQ. The CDR3 holds 15 amino acids from the cysteine to the phenylalanine. The DNA has 36 bases, all within the CDR3, and is read from base 1. For this chain, trimming is 0 bases at the V end and 4 bases at the J end, and the number of junction bases without a gene match is 5. Where the CDR3 stops, the reference TRBV5-1 and TRBJ2-5 genes take over; the full variable domain is KAGVTQTPRYLIKTRGQQVTLSCSPISGHRSVSWYQQTPGQGLQFLFEYFSETQRNKGNFPGRFSGRQFSNSRSEMNVSTLELGDSALYLCASSLAVAGLETQYFGPGTRLLVL.